Below are 23 T cell receptor beta chains sequenced from a single sample in a study of shared clonotypes between healthy human individuals. Assay used: immunoSEQ multiplex PCR; TCRdb lists only in-frame clones, some missing. The sample holds some 740,000 clones, around 93% seen once. Only CD45RO-negative cells positively selected for CCR7 counted as naive CD8 cells, so terminally differentiated effector memory CD45RA+ cells were excluded. The sample consisted of naive CD8+ T cells sorted from blood. These receptors came from a man in his thirties or forties in good health.

The chain couples TRBV5-6 to TRBJ2-3, with 9 bases that match TRBD1. Germline assignment: CDR1 SGHDT and CDR2 YYEEEE. Unmatched junction bases numbered 2, after V lost 2 bases and J lost 1 base. The CDR3 has 15 amino acids. The CDR3 DNA sequence: TGTGCCAGCAGCTTACGACAGGGGGGCACAGATACGCAGTATTTT. Encoded protein: CASSLRQGGTDTQYF.

The chain is built from TRBV12-2 and TRBJ2-1; whether TRBD2, the table's D call, matches the DNA was not checked. TRBV12-2 is classified as a pseudogene. The CDR3 has 13 residues. CDR3 residues: CASRLVEGNEQFF. For the CDR3, the DNA is TGTGCAAGTCGCTTAGTGGAGGGGAATGAGCAGTTCTTC.

Of note for this clone: This sequence is one base from a far larger clone and is likely a read error. The sample carries other DNA sequences with the same CDR3. The chain couples TRBV14 to TRBJ2-7, with 10 bases matching TRBD1. J lost 2 bases, V lost 4 bases, and 2 bases had no gene match. The CDR3 spans 14 residues. Germline assignment: CDR1 SGHDN and CDR2 FVKESK. This CDR3 reads CASSPGTGAYEQYF. The DNA of the CDR3 is TGTGCCAGCAGCCCCGGGACAGGGGCCTACGAGCAGTACTTC. The full variable domain, completed using reference TRBV14 and TRBJ2-7, is EAGVTQFPSHSVIEKGQTVTLRCDPISGHDNLYWYRRVMGKEIKFLLHFVKESKQDESGMPNNRFLAERTGGTYSTLKVQPAELEDSGVYFCASSPGTGAYEQYFGPGTRLTVT.

The rearrangement uses TRBV7-8 and TRBJ2-5; no firm D call. The V gene lost 0 bases and the J gene lost 5 bases, with 13 bases spanning the gap. CDR3 length: 15 residues. Per the germline V gene, CDR1 is SGHVS and CDR2 is FQNEAQ. The CDR3 loop is CASSLALAALETQYF. The CDR3 DNA sequence: TGTGCCAGCAGCTTAGCTCTGGCAGCTCTGGAGACCCAGTACTTC.

This chain connects TRBV29-1 to TRBJ2-2; TRBD2 agrees at 10 bases. Germline V CDR1 and CDR2: SQVTM, ANQGSEA. The CDR3 totals 14 residues. J was trimmed by 2 bases and V by 7 bases; bases with no gene match: 4. The CDR3 nucleotides are TGCAGCGCGCGGACTAGCGGCAACACCGGGGAGCTGTTTTTT. Residues: CSARTSGNTGELFF.

V usage is TRBV7-9 and J usage is TRBJ1-2; D perhaps matches TRBD1 (5 bases). CDR3 length: 15 residues. CDR1 SEHNR and CDR2 FQNEAQ come from the germline V gene (reference sequence). Trimming left V 1 base short and J 7 bases short, with 16 bases between. The CDR3 sequence is CASSLGGRVLSGYTF. Written as DNA, the CDR3 is TGTGCCAGCAGCTTAGGCGGCAGGGTTTTGAGTGGCTACACCTTC.

The gene calls are TRBV7-9 and TRBJ2-1; D unclear. Germline assignment: CDR1 SEHNR and CDR2 FQNEAQ (reference sequence). V was pared by 2 bases and J by 5 bases, with 13 bases between. The CDR3 is made up of 15 amino acids. CDR3 protein: CASSLILLGHNEQFF. CDR3 DNA: TGTGCCAGCAGCTTAATTCTCCTAGGACACAATGAGCAGTTCTTC.

This rearrangement joins TRBV9 to TRBJ2-5; D remains ambiguous. The CDR3 length is 13 residues. In germline, CDR1 is SGDLS, CDR2 YYNGEE. Trimming removed 0 bases at V and 1 base at J, with 4 bases between. The CDR3 is CASSVDVQETQYF. For the CDR3, the DNA is TGTGCCAGCAGCGTAGACGTCCAAGAGACCCAGTACTTC.

The chain uses TRBV27 and TRBJ2-3; D is unclear. V was cut by 5 bases and J by 4 bases, with 7 bases left in between. The CDR3 is 12 amino acids. The germline V gene has CDR1 MNHEY and CDR2 SMNVEV (reference sequence). CDR3 nucleotides: TGTGCCAGCAGTCCGAAACCAGATACGCAGTATTTT. Encoded protein: CASSPKPDTQYF.

This clone was seen once. The chain joins TRBV7-9 to TRBJ2-7; a weak D match, TRBD2 (6 bases). With 3 bases removed from V and 3 bases from J, the gap between germline ends came to 12 bases. The germline CDR1 and CDR2 sequences are SEHNR and FQNEAQ (reference sequence). The CDR3 runs 14 residues. The CDR3 loop reads CASSLDYRDYEQYF. The CDR3 nucleotides read TGTGCCAGCAGCTTGGACTACCGAGACTACGAGCAGTACTTC.

The chain joins TRBV6-6 to TRBJ2-1, with D unresolved. The V gene's germline CDR1 is MNHNY and CDR2 SVGAGI (reference sequence). Trimming shortened V by 7 bases and J by 3 bases, and 1 base separated the two germline ends. This CDR3 comprises 10 residues. The CDR3 region has the DNA TGTGCCAGCAACTACAATGAGCAGTTCTTC. Amino acids: CASNYNEQFF.

This clone has just one count. Other DNA sequences from this sample encode an identical CDR3 as well. The chain links TRBV27 to TRBJ1-5, with D possibly being TRBD1 (6 bases). The germline V gene has CDR1 MNHEY and CDR2 SMNVEV (reference sequence). The CDR3 has 14 residues. V lost 6 bases, J lost 3 bases, and 12 bases lay in between. The CDR3 sequence is CASSRQGINQPQHF. The CDR3 DNA reads as TGTGCCAGCAGCCGCCAGGGGATCAATCAGCCCCAGCATTTT.

This clone was recorded once. The chain has TRBV7-9 and TRBJ2-7; the D gene is possibly TRBD1 (6 bases). The V end was cut by 5 bases, the J end by 0 bases, with 14 bases between. The V gene's germline CDR1 is SEHNR and CDR2 FQNEAQ (reference sequence). There are 15 residues in the CDR3. In nucleotides, the CDR3 is TGTGCCAGCAGCCCCCGAAGGACAGTCTCCTACGAGCAGTACTTC. Protein: CASSPRRTVSYEQYF. The whole variable domain, remainder taken from reference TRBV7-9 and TRBJ2-7, is DTGVSQNPRHKITKRGQNVTFRCDPISEHNRLYWYRQTLGQGPEFLTYFQNEAQLEKSRLLSDRFSAERPKGSFSTLEIQRTEQGDSAMYLCASSPRRTVSYEQYFGPGTRLTVT.

The CDR3 here is CASSLQGEGSNYGYTF. In DNA, the CDR3 is TGTGCCAGCAGCTTACAGGGAGAGGGGTCGAACTATGGCTACACCTTC. This chain uses TRBV7-9 with TRBJ1-2; weak D call: TRBD1 (5 bases). V was shortened by 2 bases and J by 2 bases, with 15 bases between the two germline ends. The CDR3 length is 16 residues. The germline V gene has CDR1 SEHNR and CDR2 FQNEAQ (reference sequence).

V is TRBV9 and J is TRBJ2-1; 9 bases line up with TRBD2. The CDR3 totals 14 residues. With V trimmed by 3 bases and J by 5 bases, 3 bases remained unmatched. Looked up from germline, CDR1 is SGDLS and CDR2 is YYNGEE. The CDR3 DNA reads as TGTGCCAGCAGCGATAGCGGGGGACACAATGAGCAGTTCTTC. Protein product: CASSDSGGHNEQFF.

CDR3 residues: CASSTQGGPYEQYF. The CDR3 DNA reads as TGTGCCAGCAGTACACAGGGGGGCCCCTACGAGCAGTACTTC. The chain carries TRBV27 and TRBJ2-7; 8 nucleotides align to TRBD1. Germline CDR1 reads MNHEY; CDR2 reads SMNVEV (reference sequence). The CDR3 spans 14 residues. Trimming took 5 bases from V and 2 from J; bases not matched to a gene: 5.

The rearrangement uses TRBV11-2 and TRBJ2-7; the D is unclear. Trimming cost V 5 bases and J 6 bases, with 17 bases left between them. The CDR3 runs 14 residues. CDR1 SGHAT and CDR2 FQNNGV come from the germline V gene. The CDR3 nucleotides are TGTGCCAGCAGCCCTCACGGCCGGGTCCGCGAGCAGTACTTC. Encoded protein: CASSPHGRVREQYF.

The chain combines TRBV30 with TRBJ2-1, with D perhaps TRBD2 (6 bases). The CDR3 sequence is 11 residues long. CDR1 is GTSNPN, CDR2 SVGIG, per germline (reference sequence). V lost 5 bases, J lost 8 bases, and 10 bases lay in between. The CDR3 loop is CAWASVYEQFF. Here the CDR3 DNA reads TGTGCCTGGGCTAGCGTCTATGAGCAGTTCTTC.

The chain recombines TRBV7-9 with TRBJ2-7; D is unclear. The CDR3 totals 15 residues. Germline CDR1 and CDR2: SEHNR and FQNEAQ (reference sequence). V was shortened by 5 bases and J by 2 bases, with 16 bases between the two germline ends. CDR3 in DNA: TGTGCCAGCAGCCCCGCTGTGGCTCAAACCTACGAGCAGTACTTC. Translating gives CASSPAVAQTYEQYF.

V and J are TRBV29-1 and TRBJ2-7, with unresolved D. The germline CDR1 and CDR2 sequences are SQVTM and ANQGSEA. The length of the CDR3 is 12 residues. Trimming cost V 2 bases and J 2 bases, with 7 bases left between them. The CDR3 loop is CSVEIETYEQYF. The CDR3 DNA is TGCAGCGTTGAAATAGAAACCTACGAGCAGTACTTC.

The V gene is TRBV15, the J gene TRBJ1-4; D is ambiguous. V lost 7 bases, J lost 8 bases, and 14 bases lay in between. This CDR3 comprises 13 residues. The germline V gene encodes CDR1 LNHNV and CDR2 YYDKDF (reference sequence). The CDR3 DNA sequence: TGTGCCACCAAGGATTCTGTCGGAGAAAAACTGTTTTTT. Protein: CATKDSVGEKLFF. Looking up the rest from reference TRBV15 and TRBJ1-4 gives the full variable domain: DAMVIQNPRYQVTQFGKPVTLSCSQTLNHNVMYWYQQKSSQAPKLLFHYYDKDFNNEADTPDNFQSRRPNTSFCFLDIRSPGLGDTAMYLCATKDSVGEKLFFGSGTQLSVL.

The V call is TRBV27, the J call TRBJ2-1, with D possibly being TRBD2 (5 bases). Germline V lookup: CDR1 MNHEY, CDR2 SMNVEV (reference sequence). Trimming took 8 bases from V and 2 from J, leaving 7 bases between them. The CDR3 runs to 12 residues. The CDR3 reads CASVGTYNEQFF. CDR3 nucleotides: TGTGCCAGCGTCGGGACCTACAATGAGCAGTTCTTC.

The rearrangement links TRBV28 to TRBJ2-7; D may correspond to TRBD1 or TRBD2 (6 bases each). The ends were cut back, 7 bases at V and 0 bases at J, with 19 bases in the middle. Germline V gives CDR1 MDHEN, CDR2 SYDVKM. The CDR3 consists of 16 residues. CDR3: CASTGTQRGASYEQYF. Written as DNA, the CDR3 is TGTGCCAGCACGGGGACCCAGAGGGGGGCCTCCTACGAGCAGTACTTC.